This T cell receptor (beta chain) was identified in a study of blood T cell repertoires in COVID-19. Overall study context: There were acute and convalescent COVID-19 samples, and they came from the United States, Italy and Spain. T cells, B-cell-depleted T cells, or PBMCs provided the cDNA or gDNA that served as material.

Methods used by the authors: Amplified reference gene primers provided the basis for estimating nucleated cell counts. Sequenced by immunoSEQ multiplex PCR; TCRdb stores in-frame clones only, minus some. V and J calls and clone size are as listed in that table; D and trimming were resolved from the DNA. Altogether 130,000 to 150,000 clones are present, about 90% being singletons, with the ten largest covering about 2.3%. Worth noting for this clone: This CDR3 is also generated by other DNA sequences in the sample.

This CDR3 comprises 14 residues. Germline V lookup: CDR1 SGHTA, CDR2 FQGNSA. V lost 5 bases, J lost 1 base, and 6 bases lay in between. The chain uses TRBV7-2 and TRBJ1-6; D is unresolved. Input material: peripheral blood. The sequence derives from a human donor in a cohort sampled during active COVID-19. The CDR3 sequence: CASSPGSYNSPLHF. CDR3 nucleotides: TGTGCCAGCAGCCCCGGGTCCTATAATTCACCCCTCCACTTT. The full variable domain, with the rest looked up from reference TRBV7-2 and TRBJ1-6, is GAGVSQSPSNKVTEKGKDVELRCDPISGHTALYWYRQSLGQGLEFLIYFQGNSAPDKSGLPSDRFSAERTGGSVSTLTIQRTQQEDSAVYLCASSPGSYNSPLHFGNGTRLTVT.